The T cell receptor beta chain under discussion was sequenced for a study of blood T cell repertoires in COVID-19. Study context: The United States, Italy and Spain supplied acute and convalescent COVID-19 samples.

The CDR3 covers 17 residues. The J segment lost 2 bases and the V segment lost 3 bases, leaving 10 bases of the junction unmatched. CDR1 is DFQATT, CDR2 SNEGSKA, per germline (reference sequence). Under the authors' procedure: For nucleated cells, counts were estimated from reference gene primer amplification. TCRdb's table, derived via immunoSEQ multiplex PCR, lists solely in-frame clones and lacks some. V, J and clone size are those of that table, while D and trimming were read from the DNA. The sample yields 25,000 to 30,000 clones, 68% seen once. The sequenced material came from peripheral blood. This rearrangement joins TRBV20-1 to TRBJ2-3, with 11 bases matching TRBD2. The sequence was obtained from a human donor in a cohort sampled during active COVID-19. CDR3 nucleotide sequence: TGCAGTGCTAGTCTAGCGGGAGGCAACCATATCACAGATACGCAGTATTTT. This gives the protein CSASLAGGNHITDTQYF.